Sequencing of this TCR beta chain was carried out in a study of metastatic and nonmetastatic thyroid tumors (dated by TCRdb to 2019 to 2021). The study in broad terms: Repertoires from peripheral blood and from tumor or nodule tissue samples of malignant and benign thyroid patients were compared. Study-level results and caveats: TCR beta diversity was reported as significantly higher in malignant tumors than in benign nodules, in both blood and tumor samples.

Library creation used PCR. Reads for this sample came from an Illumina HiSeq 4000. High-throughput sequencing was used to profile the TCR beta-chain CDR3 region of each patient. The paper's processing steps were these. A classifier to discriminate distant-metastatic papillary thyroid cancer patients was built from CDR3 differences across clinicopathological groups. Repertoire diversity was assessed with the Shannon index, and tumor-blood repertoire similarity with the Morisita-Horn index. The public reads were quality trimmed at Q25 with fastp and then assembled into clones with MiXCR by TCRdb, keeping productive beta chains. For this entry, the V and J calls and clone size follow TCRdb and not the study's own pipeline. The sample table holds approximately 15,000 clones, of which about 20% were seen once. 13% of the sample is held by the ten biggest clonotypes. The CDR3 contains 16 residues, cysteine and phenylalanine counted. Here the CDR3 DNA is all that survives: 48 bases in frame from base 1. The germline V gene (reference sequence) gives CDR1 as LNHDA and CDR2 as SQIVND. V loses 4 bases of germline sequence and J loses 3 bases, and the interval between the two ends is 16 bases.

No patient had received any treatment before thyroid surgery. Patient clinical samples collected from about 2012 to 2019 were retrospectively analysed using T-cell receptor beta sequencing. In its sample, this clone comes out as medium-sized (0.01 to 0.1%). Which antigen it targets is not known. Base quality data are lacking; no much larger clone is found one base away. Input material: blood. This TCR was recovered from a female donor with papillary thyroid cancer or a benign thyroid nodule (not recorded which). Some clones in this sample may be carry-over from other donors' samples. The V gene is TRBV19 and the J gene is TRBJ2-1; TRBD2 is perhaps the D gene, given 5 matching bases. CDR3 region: CASSTPRERYYNEQFF. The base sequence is TGTGCCAGTAGTACCCCGAGGGAGCGATACTACAATGAGCAGTTCTTC.